These 5 T cell receptor beta chains originate from one sample sequenced in a study of cytomegalovirus exposure and HLA in healthy donors. The protocol was immunoSEQ multiplex PCR, while the TCRdb copy is restricted to in-frame clones and leaves out a portion. This sample has roughly 140,000 clones, with roughly 92% found just once. Sequences were obtained from PBMCs. These receptors were obtained from a man between 18 and 35 years old in good health and CMV-seronegative.

The chain uses TRBV5-1 and TRBJ1-2; no definite D call. Germline CDR1 and CDR2: SGHRS and YFSETQ. V was pared by 2 bases and J by 4 bases, with 15 bases between. This CDR3 has 15 residues. CDR3 loop: CASSFQSPGTYGYTF. CDR3 in DNA: TGCGCCAGCAGCTTTCAGTCCCCGGGAACCTATGGCTACACCTTC.

This clone showed up just once. CDR3 sequence reads: CASSQDRGGGARETQYF. The CDR3 DNA follows: TGTGCCAGCAGCCAAGATCGGGGCGGGGGGGCCCGAGAGACCCAGTACTTC. This sequence joins TRBV4-2 and TRBJ2-5; 9 bases match TRBD2. The CDR3 extends over 17 amino acids. Germline trimming cut 0 bases from V and 4 bases from J; bases unmatched to any gene: 9. Germline lookup yields CDR1 LGHNA and CDR2 YNFKEQ.

The V and J genes are TRBV2 and TRBJ1-1, with a possible D match to TRBD1 (5 bases). CDR3 length equals 13 residues. Germline CDR1 reads SNHLY; CDR2 reads FYNNEI. V was shortened by 8 bases and J by 3 bases, with 13 bases between the two germline ends. The CDR3 sequence: CASGLRGDTEAFF. DNA for the CDR3: TGTGCCAGCGGCCTTCGGGGGGACACTGAAGCTTTCTTT.

This clone occurred once. V is TRBV6-4 and J is TRBJ2-1; 9 nucleotides line up with TRBD2. This CDR3 spans 15 amino acids. V lost 7 bases, J lost 5 bases, and 9 bases stayed unmatched. Germline CDR1 and CDR2: MRHNA and SNTAGT. This chain's CDR3 is CASIPRPSGNNEQFF. CDR3 in DNA: TGTGCCAGCATCCCCCGGCCTAGCGGGAACAATGAGCAGTTCTTC.

The chain recombines TRBV5-4 with TRBJ1-1; D is unclear. The CDR3 length is 16 residues. Per germline, CDR1 SGHNT and CDR2 YYREEE (reference sequence). V lost 0 bases, J lost 1 base, and 13 bases lay in between. CDR3 region: CASSLAAGKTNTEAFF. The CDR3 nucleotides read TGTGCCAGCAGCTTGGCCGCGGGAAAAACGAACACTGAAGCTTTCTTT.